Listed below are T cell receptor beta chains from one sample, sequenced in a study of Ad26.COV2.S vaccination and SARS-CoV-2 variants. Clones were read by immunoSEQ multiplex PCR, and TCRdb kept only the in-frame ones, dropping some. The sample includes about 480,000 clones, roughly nine tenths of them seen just once. The sample consisted of peripheral blood, taken in a trial of Ad26.COV2.S vaccine versus placebo. Receptors originate from a person aged 18 to 59 who received the Ad26.COV2.S COVID-19 vaccine or a placebo. CDR3s include the opening cysteine and the closing phenylalanine or tryptophan. The D gene is left open where the match is weak. Size tells how often a clone was seen (once, few, many) or the class of an expanded clone, and some rows leave it out.

d_call j_call clone_size v_call cdr3_length cdr3_aa cdr3_nt
. TRBJ1-5 . TRBV10-1 14 CASSVRWKGQPQHF TGCGCCAGCAGTGTTCGTTGGAAAGGTCAGCCCCAGCATTTT
. TRBJ2-7 once TRBV2 14 CASSESGIPYEQYF TGTGCCAGCAGTGAGTCGGGTATCCCCTACGAGCAGTACTTC
TRBD2 TRBJ2-3 . TRBV5-6 15 CASSAGLAGPDTQYF TGTGCCAGCAGCGCGGGACTAGCGGGACCAGATACGCAGTATTTT
. TRBJ1-5 . TRBV6-1 17 CASSDGARRSDRQPQHF TGTGCCAGCAGTGATGGGGCAAGGCGGTCAGATAGGCAGCCCCAGCATTTT
. TRBJ2-1 . TRBV18 16 CASSPPSLAYSNEQFF TGTGCCAGCTCACCCCCTAGCCTAGCGTACTCCAATGAGCAGTTCTTC
. TRBJ2-3 . TRBV7-3 14 CASSYSQGLDTQYF TGTGCCAGCAGCTATTCACAGGGTCTGGATACGCAGTATTTT
TRBD1 TRBJ2-2 . TRBV30 18 CAWSVIFLGTGSTGELFF TGTGCCTGGAGTGTTATCTTTTTGGGGACAGGAAGCACCGGGGAGCTGTTTTTT
TRBD2 TRBJ2-5 . TRBV15 16 CATSRSGLADLETQYF TGTGCCACCAGCAGATCGGGACTAGCGGATCTAGAGACCCAGTACTTC
. TRBJ1-1 . TRBV9 15 CASSSLDRFGTEAFF TGTGCCAGCAGCTCTTTAGACAGATTTGGTACTGAAGCTTTCTTT
. TRBJ2-2 . TRBV23-1 19 CASSQSFYPGGENTGELFF TGCGCCAGCAGTCAATCCTTTTATCCTGGAGGGGAGAACACCGGGGAGCTGTTTTTT
. TRBJ1-3 . TRBV28 14 CASSGPGLRNTIYF TGTGCCAGCAGTGGACCCGGGCTCAGAAACACCATATATTTT
TRBD2 TRBJ2-5 . TRBV5-6 16 CASSVGTSMAQETQYF TGTGCCAGCAGCGTCGGGACTAGCATGGCCCAGGAGACCCAGTACTTC
. TRBJ1-2 . TRBV24-1 15 CATSDSITGPGGYTF TGTGCCACCAGTGATTCTATAACAGGGCCCGGTGGCTACACCTTC
TRBD2 TRBJ2-5 many TRBV5-1 15 CASSFRGLAGETQYF TGCGCCAGCAGCTTCCGTGGACTAGCAGGAGAGACCCAGTACTTC
TRBD2 TRBJ2-6 . TRBV9 17 CASSAGTSGTGANVLTF TGTGCCAGCAGCGCCGGGACTAGCGGGACTGGGGCCAACGTCCTGACTTTC
TRBD2 TRBJ2-7 . TRBV7-2 15 CASSRLGLAGYEQYF TGTGCCAGCAGCCGCCTCGGACTAGCAGGCTACGAGCAGTACTTC
TRBD2 TRBJ2-1 . TRBV4-2 15 CASSQEGGGYNEQFF TGTGCCAGCAGCCAAGAGGGGGGGGGCTACAATGAGCAGTTCTTC
. TRBJ2-7 . TRBV27 16 CASSLTSPSSGYEQYF TGTGCCAGCAGTTTAACTTCCCCTAGCAGTGGCTACGAGCAGTACTTC
. TRBJ2-5 . TRBV4-3 17 CASSQVIMGLLPSTQYF TGCGCCAGCAGCCAAGTCATCATGGGACTCCTCCCCTCGACCCAGTACTTC
TRBD2 TRBJ2-1 . TRBV27 14 CATRARLANNEQFF TGTGCCACCAGGGCCCGACTAGCGAACAATGAGCAGTTCTTC
TRBD2 TRBJ2-1 once TRBV7-9 16 CASSLPQREGRDEQFF TGTGCCAGCAGCTTACCCCAGCGGGAGGGGAGGGATGAGCAGTTCTTC
TRBD2 TRBJ2-3 few TRBV7-2 16 CASSLAILARPDTQYF TGTGCCAGCAGCTTAGCGATACTAGCGCGCCCAGATACGCAGTATTTT
. TRBJ1-4 few TRBV7-9 14 CASSLGLGNEKLFF TGTGCCAGCAGCCTGGGACTGGGTAATGAAAAACTGTTTTTT
. TRBJ1-2 . TRBV30 14 CAWSVAVSAASYTF TGTGCCTGGAGTGTAGCTGTCTCGGCCGCGAGCTACACCTTC
TRBD2 TRBJ2-1 few TRBV28 16 CASSLPPGLAGVEQFF TGTGCCAGCAGTTTACCCCCGGGACTAGCGGGAGTTGAGCAGTTCTTC
. TRBJ2-1 . TRBV7-2 14 CASSPPYRDNEQFF TGTGCCAGCAGCCCCCCATACCGGGACAATGAGCAGTTCTTC
TRBD1 TRBJ1-1 . TRBV10-3 12 CATTGASTEAFF TGTGCCACGACAGGGGCATCAACTGAAGCTTTCTTT
TRBD1 TRBJ2-2 . TRBV9 15 CASSSPGTGAGELFF TGTGCCAGCAGCAGTCCCGGGACAGGGGCCGGGGAGCTGTTTTTT
. TRBJ2-5 . TRBV20-1 10 CSAASETQYF TGCAGTGCTGCTTCAGAGACCCAGTACTTC
. TRBJ1-5 . TRBV21-1 15 CASSPRGGCDQPQHF TGTGCCAGCAGCCCAAGGGGAGGTTGCGATCAGCCCCAGCATTTT
. TRBJ2-3 . TRBV28 14 CASSLPAWTDTQYF TGTGCCAGCAGTTTGCCCGCCTGGACAGATACGCAGTATTTT
. TRBJ2-7 once TRBV4-1 16 CASSQERGSGAYEQYF TGCGCCAGCAGCCAAGAACGGGGGAGCGGAGCCTACGAGCAGTACTTC
TRBD2 TRBJ2-3 . TRBV11-2 17 CASSLGTSGRPTDTQYF TGTGCCAGCAGCTTAGGGACTAGCGGGAGACCGACAGATACGCAGTATTTT
. TRBJ1-2 . TRBV18 15 CASSPYRAHRYGYTF TGTGCCAGCTCACCCTACAGGGCCCACCGCTATGGCTACACCTTC
TRBD2 TRBJ2-7 . TRBV19 14 CASRIAGGDYEQYF TGTGCCAGTAGGATAGCGGGAGGGGATTACGAGCAGTACTTC
. TRBJ2-1 . TRBV14 13 CASSLGSYNEQFF TGTGCCAGCAGCCTCGGCTCCTACAATGAGCAGTTCTTC
. TRBJ1-2 . TRBV9 13 CAYNRGSNYGYTF TGTGCCTATAACAGAGGCAGCAACTATGGCTACACCTTC
TRBD2 TRBJ2-1 . TRBV13 17 CASSLGQGLAGPKEQFF TGTGCCAGCAGCTTAGGCCAGGGACTAGCGGGACCTAAGGAGCAGTTCTTC